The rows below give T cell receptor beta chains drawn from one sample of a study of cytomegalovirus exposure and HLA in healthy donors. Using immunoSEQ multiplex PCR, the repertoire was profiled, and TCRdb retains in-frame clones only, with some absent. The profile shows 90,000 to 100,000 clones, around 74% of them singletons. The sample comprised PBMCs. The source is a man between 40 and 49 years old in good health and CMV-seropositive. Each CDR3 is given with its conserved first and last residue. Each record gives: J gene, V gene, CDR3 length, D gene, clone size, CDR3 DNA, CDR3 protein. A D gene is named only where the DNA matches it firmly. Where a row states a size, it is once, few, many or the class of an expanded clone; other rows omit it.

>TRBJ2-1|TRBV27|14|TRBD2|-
TGTGCCAGCAGTGACCGGGACTATTACAATGAGCAGTTCTTC
CASSDRDYYNEQFF
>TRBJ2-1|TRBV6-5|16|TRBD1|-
TGTGCCAGCAGTTACTCCCGACAGGGCCCCCTCGGTGAGCAGTTCTTC
CASSYSRQGPLGEQFF
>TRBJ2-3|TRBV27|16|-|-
TGTGCCAGCAGTTTATTAGCTATACTCAGCACAGATACGCAGTATTTT
CASSLLAILSTDTQYF
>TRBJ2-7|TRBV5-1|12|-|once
TGCGCCAGCAGAACCGGGACAAACGAGCAGTACTTC
CASRTGTNEQYF
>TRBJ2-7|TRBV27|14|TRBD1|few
TGTGCCAGCAGTATAAGTGGACAGGCCTACGAGCAGTACTTC
CASSISGQAYEQYF
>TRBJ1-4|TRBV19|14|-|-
TGTGCCAGTAGTATGAGGGGGTCCGGCGAAAAACTGTTTTTT
CASSMRGSGEKLFF
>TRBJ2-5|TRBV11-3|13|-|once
TGTGCCAGCAGCCTTAGCGAACAAGAGACCCAGTACTTC
CASSLSEQETQYF
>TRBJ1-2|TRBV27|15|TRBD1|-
TGTGCCAGCTTGTCCGGGACAGGGGGAGACTATGGCTACACCTTC
CASLSGTGGDYGYTF
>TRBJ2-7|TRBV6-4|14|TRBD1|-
TGTGCCAGCAGTGCCACAGGGGACTCCTACGAGCAGTACTTC
CASSATGDSYEQYF
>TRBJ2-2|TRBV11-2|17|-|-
TGTGCCAGCAGCTTAGACCGACTAGGGTGGGGGACCGGGGAGCTGTTTTTT
CASSLDRLGWGTGELFF
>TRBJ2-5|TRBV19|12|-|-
TGTGCCAGTTCTGGAAGGCGGGAGACCCAGTACTTC
CASSGRRETQYF
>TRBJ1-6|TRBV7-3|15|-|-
TGTGCCAGCAGCTTAAAATCGGGATATAATTCACCCCTCCACTTT
CASSLKSGYNSPLHF
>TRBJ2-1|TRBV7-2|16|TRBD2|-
TGTGCCAGCAGCTTAATCCCCGGACTAGCGGGAAGTGAGCAGTTCTTC
CASSLIPGLAGSEQFF
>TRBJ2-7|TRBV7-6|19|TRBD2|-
TGTGCCAGCAGCCCGTATAGACTAGCGGGAGGCCCGTTCTCCTACGAGCAGTACTTC
CASSPYRLAGGPFSYEQYF
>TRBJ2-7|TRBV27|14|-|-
TGTGCCAGCAGTTTATACCGGCTAGCAGAAGAGCAGTACTTC
CASSLYRLAEEQYF
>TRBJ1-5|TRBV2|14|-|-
TGTGCCAGCAGTCCAACAGGGTCCGCTCAGCCCCAGCATTTT
CASSPTGSAQPQHF
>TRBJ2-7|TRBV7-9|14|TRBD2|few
TGTGCCAGCAGCGTCGCGGGAGGAAAGTACGAGCAGTACTTC
CASSVAGGKYEQYF
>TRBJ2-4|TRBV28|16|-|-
TGTGCCAGCAGTTTGAGTGGGCAGCTAGCCAAAAACATTCAGTACTTC
CASSLSGQLAKNIQYF
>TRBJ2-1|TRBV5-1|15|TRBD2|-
TGCGCCAGCAACCGCGGGGGGGCCGGTGACAATGAGCAGTTCTTC
CASNRGGAGDNEQFF
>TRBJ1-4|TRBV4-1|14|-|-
TGCGCCAGCAGCCAAGACAGGGCAGGTGAAAAACTGTTTTTT
CASSQDRAGEKLFF
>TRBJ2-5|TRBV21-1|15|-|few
TGTGCCAGCAGCCCGCCGGGACAGGTTGAAGAGACCCAGTACTTC
CASSPPGQVEETQYF
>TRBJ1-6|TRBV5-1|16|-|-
TGCGCCAGCAGCTTGTTTCGGGGAGGCAATAATTCACCCCTCCACTTT
CASSLFRGGNNSPLHF
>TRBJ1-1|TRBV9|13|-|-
TGTGCCAGCAGCGTAGCCCAGAACACTGAAGCTTTCTTT
CASSVAQNTEAFF
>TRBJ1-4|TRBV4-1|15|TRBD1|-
TGCGCCAGCAGCCAAGAATTGACAGGGAATGAAAAACTGTTTTTT
CASSQELTGNEKLFF
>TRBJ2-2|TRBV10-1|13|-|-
TGCGCCAGCAGCCTAACGAACACCGGGGAGCTGTTTTTT
CASSLTNTGELFF
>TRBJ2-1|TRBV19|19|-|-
TGTGCCAGTAGACCCCCCGGGGGGCGCGCGGGAGTAGTCCACAATGAGCAGTTCTTC
CASRPPGGRAGVVHNEQFF
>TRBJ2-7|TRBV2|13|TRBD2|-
TGTGCCAGCACCCGGATGGGGACTAACGAGCAGTACTTC
CASTRMGTNEQYF
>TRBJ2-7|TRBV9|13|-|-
TGTGCCAGCAGCGTATCCAGTTCCTACGAGCAGTACTTC
CASSVSSSYEQYF
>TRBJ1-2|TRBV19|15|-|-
TGTGCCAGTAGTACAACTCCCCAGGGATTAGGTGGCTACACCTTC
CASSTTPQGLGGYTF
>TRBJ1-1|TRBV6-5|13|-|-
TGTGCCAGCATGGGGGGAAATCGGCTTGGAGCTTTCTTT
CASMGGNRLGAFF
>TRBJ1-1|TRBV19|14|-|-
TGTGCCAGTAGCGTCCTAGGGGAGGCCACTGAAGCTTTCTTT
CASSVLGEATEAFF
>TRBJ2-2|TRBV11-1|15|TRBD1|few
TGTGCCAGCAGCTCCGGGACAGGGTATAGCGGGGAGCTGTTTTTT
CASSSGTGYSGELFF
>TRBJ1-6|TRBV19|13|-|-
TGTGCCAGTGAAGGGGCCCACCCTTCACCCCTCCACTTT
CASEGAHPSPLHF
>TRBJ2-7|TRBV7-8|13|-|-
TGTTCCAGCAAGCACAGGCAGGCATACGAGCAGTACTTC
CSSKHRQAYEQYF
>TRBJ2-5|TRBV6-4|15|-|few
TGTGCCAGCAGCCCCACCGGCGGCGGGGCGGAAGAGCAGTACTTC
CASSPTGGGAEEQYF
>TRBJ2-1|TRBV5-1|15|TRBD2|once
TGCGCCAGCAGCTCTCAAGGCGGGGGAGGGAATGAGCAGTTCTTC
CASSSQGGGGNEQFF
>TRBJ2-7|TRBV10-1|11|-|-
TGCGCCAGCAGTGACGGACAGGAGCAGTACTTC
CASSDGQEQYF
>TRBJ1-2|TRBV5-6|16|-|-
TGTGCCAGCAGCTTGGGGGCCCCCGGGAGGGGCTATGGCTACACCTTC
CASSLGAPGRGYGYTF
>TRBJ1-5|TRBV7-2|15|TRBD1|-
TGTGCCAGCAGGGAGACCGGGACAGCCCCTCAGCCCCAGCATTTT
CASRETGTAPQPQHF
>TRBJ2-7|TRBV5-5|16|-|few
TGTGCCAGCAGCCCCACCTTTCGGTCCGCTACCTACGAGCAGTACTTC
CASSPTFRSATYEQYF
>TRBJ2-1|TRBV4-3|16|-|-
TGCGCCAGCAGCCAAGGGATTAGCGGCTCCTACAATGAGCAGTTCTTC
CASSQGISGSYNEQFF
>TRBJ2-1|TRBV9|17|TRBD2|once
TGTGCCAGCAGCGAACAGCCGGGACTAGCGGCCAGCAATGAGCAGTTCTTC
CASSEQPGLAASNEQFF
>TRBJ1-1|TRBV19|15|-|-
TGTGCCAGTGCTTTGGGGCTGGGGGCGAGCACTGAAGCTTTCTTT
CASALGLGASTEAFF
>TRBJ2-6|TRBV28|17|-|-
TGTGCCAGCAGTTTAGAGGGGGTGCTAGGCGGGGCCAACGTCCTGACTTTC
CASSLEGVLGGANVLTF
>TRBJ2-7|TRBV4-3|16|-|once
TGCGCCAGCAGCCAAACTACAGGTTCCAGCTCCTACGAGCAGTACTTC
CASSQTTGSSSYEQYF
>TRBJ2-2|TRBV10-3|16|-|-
TGTGCCATCAGTGAGGGGCAGCAGGGTGGGACCGGGGAGCTGTTTTTT
CAISEGQQGGTGELFF
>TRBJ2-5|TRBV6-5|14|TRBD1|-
TGTGCCAGCAGTTACCCAACAGGGGGCGAGACCCAGTACTTC
CASSYPTGGETQYF
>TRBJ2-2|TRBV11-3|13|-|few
TGTGCCAGCAGCCGGACATTAGCCGGGGAGCTGTTTTTT
CASSRTLAGELFF
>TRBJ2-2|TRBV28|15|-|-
TGTGCCAGCAGTCCCGGGACACCGAACACCGGGGAGCTGTTTTTT
CASSPGTPNTGELFF
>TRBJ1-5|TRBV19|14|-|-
TGTGCCAGTACCGGGTCCCAGTGGGATCAGCCCCAGCATTTT
CASTGSQWDQPQHF
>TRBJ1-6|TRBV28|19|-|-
TGTGCCAGCAGTTTACGACTGGACAGCTCGAGCTCCTATAATTCACCCCTCCACTTT
CASSLRLDSSSSYNSPLHF
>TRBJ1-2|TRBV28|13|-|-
TGTGCCAGCAGTGCCCGCGGCTGGGATGGCTACACCTTC
CASSARGWDGYTF
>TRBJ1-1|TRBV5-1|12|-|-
TGCGCCAGCAGCGCCCTTGGAGGGGAAGCTTTCTTT
CASSALGGEAFF
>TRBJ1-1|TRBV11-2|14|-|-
TGTGCCAGCAGCTTAGGCCAGGGGAGCACTGAAGCTTTCTTT
CASSLGQGSTEAFF
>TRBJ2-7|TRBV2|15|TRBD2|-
TGTGCCAGCAGTGCGGAGCGGGGGGGCCCCTACGAGCAGTACTTC
CASSAERGGPYEQYF
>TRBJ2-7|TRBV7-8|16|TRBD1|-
TGTGCCAGCAGCCTAGACGGGACAGGCGCCTCCTACGAGCAGTACTTC
CASSLDGTGASYEQYF
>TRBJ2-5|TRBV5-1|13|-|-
TGCGCCAGCAGCTTGGACGGGGGAGAGACCCAGTACTTC
CASSLDGGETQYF
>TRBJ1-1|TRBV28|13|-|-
TGTGCCAGCAGTCCCCCTGGGGCGGCTGAAGCTTTCTTT
CASSPPGAAEAFF
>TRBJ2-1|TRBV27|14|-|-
TGTGCCAGCAGTTCGGCAGGGCACCACAATGAGCAGTTCTTC
CASSSAGHHNEQFF